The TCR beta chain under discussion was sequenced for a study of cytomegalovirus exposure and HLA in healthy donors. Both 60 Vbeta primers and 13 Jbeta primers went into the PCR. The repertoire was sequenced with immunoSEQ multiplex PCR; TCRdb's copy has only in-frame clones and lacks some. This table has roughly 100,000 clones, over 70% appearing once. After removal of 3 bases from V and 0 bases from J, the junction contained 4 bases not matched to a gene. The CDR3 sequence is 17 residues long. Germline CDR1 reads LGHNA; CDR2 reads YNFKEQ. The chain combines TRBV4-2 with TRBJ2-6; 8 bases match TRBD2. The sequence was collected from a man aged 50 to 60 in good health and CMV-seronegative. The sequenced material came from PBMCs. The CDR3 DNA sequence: TGTGCCAGCAGCCAGAGCGGGAGATTCTCTGGGGCCAACGTCCTGACTTTC. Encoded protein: CASSQSGRFSGANVLTF.